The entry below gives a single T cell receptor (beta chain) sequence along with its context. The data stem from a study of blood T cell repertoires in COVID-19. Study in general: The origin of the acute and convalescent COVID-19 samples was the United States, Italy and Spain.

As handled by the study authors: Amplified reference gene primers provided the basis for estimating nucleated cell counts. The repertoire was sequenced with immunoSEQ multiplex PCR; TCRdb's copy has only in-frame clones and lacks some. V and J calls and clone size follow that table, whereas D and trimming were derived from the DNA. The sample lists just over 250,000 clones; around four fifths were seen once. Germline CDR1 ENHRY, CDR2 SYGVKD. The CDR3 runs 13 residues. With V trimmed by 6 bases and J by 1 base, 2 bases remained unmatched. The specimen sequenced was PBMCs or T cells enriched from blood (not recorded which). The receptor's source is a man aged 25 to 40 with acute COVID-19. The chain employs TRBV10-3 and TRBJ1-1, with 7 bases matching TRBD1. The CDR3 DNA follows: TGTGCCATCAGGGGGACAGAGAACACTGAAGCTTTCTTT. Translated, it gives CAIRGTENTEAFF.